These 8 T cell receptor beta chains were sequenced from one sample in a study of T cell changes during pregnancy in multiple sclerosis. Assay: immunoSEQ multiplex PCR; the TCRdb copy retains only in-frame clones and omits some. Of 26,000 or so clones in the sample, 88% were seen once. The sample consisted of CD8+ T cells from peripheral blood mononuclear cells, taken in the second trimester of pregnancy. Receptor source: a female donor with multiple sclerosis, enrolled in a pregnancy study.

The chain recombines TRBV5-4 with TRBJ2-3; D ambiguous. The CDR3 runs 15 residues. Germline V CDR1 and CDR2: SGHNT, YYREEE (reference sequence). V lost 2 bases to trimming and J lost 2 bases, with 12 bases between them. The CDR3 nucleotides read TGTGCCAGCAGCTTCGGGTTTACCCTCACAGATACGCAGTATTTT. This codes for CASSFGFTLTDTQYF. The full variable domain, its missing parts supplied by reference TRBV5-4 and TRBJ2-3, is ETGVTQSPTHLIKTRGQQVTLRCSSQSGHNTVSWYQQALGQGPQFIFQYYREEENGRGNFPPRFSGLQFPNYSSELNVNALELDDSALYLCASSFGFTLTDTQYFGPGTRLTVL.

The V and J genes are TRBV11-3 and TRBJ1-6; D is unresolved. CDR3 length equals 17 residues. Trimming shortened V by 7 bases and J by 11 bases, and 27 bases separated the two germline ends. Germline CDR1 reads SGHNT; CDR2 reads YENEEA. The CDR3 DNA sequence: TGTGCCAGCACCCCCCACCCGGGAGAAAAAGGGATCGCACCCCTCCACTTT. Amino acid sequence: CASTPHPGEKGIAPLHF.

The CDR3 DNA follows: TGCGCCAGCAGCCTGGAGGGTTGGGTTGGGGCCAACGTCCTGACTTTC. It specifies CASSLEGWVGANVLTF. The chain links TRBV4-3 to TRBJ2-6; D is perhaps TRBD2 (6 bases). From germline, CDR1 is LGHNA and CDR2 YSLEER. Trimming cost V 4 bases and J 3 bases, with 13 bases left between them. This CDR3 contains 16 residues.

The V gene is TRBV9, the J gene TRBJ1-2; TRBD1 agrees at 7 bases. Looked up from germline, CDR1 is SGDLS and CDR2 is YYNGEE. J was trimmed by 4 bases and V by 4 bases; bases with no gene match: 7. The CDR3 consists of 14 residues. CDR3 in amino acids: CASSSYRGVYGYTF. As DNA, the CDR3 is TGTGCCAGCAGCAGTTACAGGGGAGTCTATGGCTACACCTTC.

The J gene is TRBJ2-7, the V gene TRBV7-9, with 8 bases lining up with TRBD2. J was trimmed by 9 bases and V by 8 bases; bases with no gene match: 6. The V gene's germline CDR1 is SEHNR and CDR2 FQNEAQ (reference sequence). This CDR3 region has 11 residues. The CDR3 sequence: CASGREGRQYF. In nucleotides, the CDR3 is TGTGCCAGCGGCCGGGAGGGCAGGCAGTACTTC.

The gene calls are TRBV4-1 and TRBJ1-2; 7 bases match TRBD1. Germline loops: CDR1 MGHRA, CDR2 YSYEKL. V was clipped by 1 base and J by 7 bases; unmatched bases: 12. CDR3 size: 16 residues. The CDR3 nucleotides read TGCGCCAGCAGCCAAGCCTTTGGACAGGTCTCGATTGGCTACACCTTC. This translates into CASSQAFGQVSIGYTF.

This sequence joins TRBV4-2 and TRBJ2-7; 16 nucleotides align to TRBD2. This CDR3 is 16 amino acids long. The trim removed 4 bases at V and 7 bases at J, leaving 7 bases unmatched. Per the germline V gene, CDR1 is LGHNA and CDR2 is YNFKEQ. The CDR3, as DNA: TGTGCCAGCAGCCCTAAGGGGACTAGCGGGGGGGAGGAGCAGTACTTC. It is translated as CASSPKGTSGGEEQYF.

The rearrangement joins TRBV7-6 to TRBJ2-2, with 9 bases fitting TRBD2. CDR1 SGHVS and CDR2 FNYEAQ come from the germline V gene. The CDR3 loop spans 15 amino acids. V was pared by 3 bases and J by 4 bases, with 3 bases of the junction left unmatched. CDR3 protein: CASSLGTSPTGELFF. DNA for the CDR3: TGTGCCAGCAGCTTGGGGACTAGCCCCACCGGGGAGCTGTTTTTT.